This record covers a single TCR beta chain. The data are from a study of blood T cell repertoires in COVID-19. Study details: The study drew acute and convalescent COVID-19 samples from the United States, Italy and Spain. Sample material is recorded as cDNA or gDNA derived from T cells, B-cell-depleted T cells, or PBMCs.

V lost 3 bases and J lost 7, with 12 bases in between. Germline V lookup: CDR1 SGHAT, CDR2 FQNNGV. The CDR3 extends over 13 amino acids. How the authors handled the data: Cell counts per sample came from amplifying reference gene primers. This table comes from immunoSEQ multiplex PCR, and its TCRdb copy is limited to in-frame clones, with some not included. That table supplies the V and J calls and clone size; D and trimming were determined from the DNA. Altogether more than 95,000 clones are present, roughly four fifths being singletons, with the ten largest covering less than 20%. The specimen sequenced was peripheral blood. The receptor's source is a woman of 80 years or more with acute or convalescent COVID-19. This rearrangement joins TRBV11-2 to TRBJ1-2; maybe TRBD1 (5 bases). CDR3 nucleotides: TGTGCCAGCAGCTTTTCGGAGGGGAGTGGCTACACCTTC. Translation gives CASSFSEGSGYTF. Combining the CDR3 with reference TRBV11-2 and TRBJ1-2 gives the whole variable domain EAGVAQSPRYKIIEKRQSVAFWCNPISGHATLYWYQQILGQGPKLLIQFQNNGVVDDSQLPKDRFSAERLKGVDSTLKIQPAKLEDSAVYLCASSFSEGSGYTFGSGTRLTVV.